This TCR beta chain was retrieved from a study of blood T cells in healthy people across ages. Across the whole study: Every two T cells gave about one barcoded beta molecule via template switching.

The germline V gene encodes CDR1 MDHEN and CDR2 SYDVKM. The V end lost 6 bases, the J end lost 7 bases, and 21 bases lay between the germline ends. The length of the CDR3 is 15 residues. Caucasian individuals from Russia who were healthy and aged about 6 to 100 acted as donors. Each individual donor underwent a draw of 8.5 to 10 milliliters of peripheral blood. At least 6 micrograms of total RNA were extracted per sample. PCR was performed a second time for 7 to 11 cycles using a sample-barcoded 5' primer and a J-beta primer mix. MiXCR, applied by TCRdb to the 5' RACE reads, yields one record per CDR3 protein. The data show about 780,000 distinct CDR3 sequences, around 62% seen once.

The V gene is TRBV28, the J gene TRBJ1-2, with D possibly matching TRBD1 (6 bases). This receptor was obtained from a young man in good health. The sample consisted of blood. The CDR3 DNA reads as TGTGCCAGCAGGGAGCTTCGGGGGGCGGAAGTTGGCTACACCTTC. Residues: CASRELRGAEVGYTF.